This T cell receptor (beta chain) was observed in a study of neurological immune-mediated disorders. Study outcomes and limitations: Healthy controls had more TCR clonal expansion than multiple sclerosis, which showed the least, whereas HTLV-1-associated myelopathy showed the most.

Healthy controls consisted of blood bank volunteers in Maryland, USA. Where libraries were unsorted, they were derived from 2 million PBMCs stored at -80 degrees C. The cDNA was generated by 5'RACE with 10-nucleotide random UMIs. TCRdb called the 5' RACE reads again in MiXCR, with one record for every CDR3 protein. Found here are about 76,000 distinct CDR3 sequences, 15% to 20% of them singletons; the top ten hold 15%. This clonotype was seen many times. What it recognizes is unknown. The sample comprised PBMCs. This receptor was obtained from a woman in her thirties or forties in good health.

The CDR3 DNA reads as TGTGCCAGCTCTAGCGGGGGGGGCACAGATACGCAGTATTTT. Its protein product is CASSSGGGTDTQYF. This chain connects TRBV9 to TRBJ2-3; TRBD2 matches 12 bases. Germline V gene sequence: CDR1 SGDLS, CDR2 YYNGEE. The CDR3 sequence is 14 residues long. Trimming removed 7 bases from V and 1 base from J; junction bases left unmatched: 1.